The 14 T cell receptor beta chains below come from one sample, sequenced in a study of long-term antiretroviral therapy in people with HIV. The authors ran the immunoSEQ assay, v3.0, at survey level. Assay: immunoSEQ multiplex PCR; the TCRdb copy retains only in-frame clones and omits some. The sample lists 20,000 to 30,000 clones, 80% to 90% occurring once. This specimen was unsorted PBMCs, taken 3 years after starting antiretroviral therapy. Receptors were obtained from a man between 18 and 29 years old with HIV.

This chain uses TRBV11-2 with TRBJ2-3, with a tentative D call TRBD1 (6 bases). V was pared by 0 bases and J by 0 bases, with 19 bases between. CDR3 length equals 19 residues. The germline CDR1 and CDR2 sequences are SGHAT and FQNNGV. The CDR3 loop reads CASSLDPLGRGKSTDTQYF. DNA for the CDR3: TGTGCCAGCAGCTTAGATCCCCTGGGCAGGGGCAAGAGCACAGATACGCAGTATTTT. Variable domain in full (rest from reference TRBV11-2 and TRBJ2-3): EAGVAQSPRYKIIEKRQSVAFWCNPISGHATLYWYQQILGQGPKLLIQFQNNGVVDDSQLPKDRFSAERLKGVDSTLKIQPAKLEDSAVYLCASSLDPLGRGKSTDTQYFGPGTRLTVL.

This chain connects TRBV6-1 to TRBJ1-1, with TRBD1 as a possible D gene (5 bases). Germline V lookup: CDR1 MNHNS, CDR2 SASEGT. There are 14 residues in the CDR3. V gave up 2 bases and J gave up 8 bases, with 15 bases separating them. The CDR3 is CASSETNRDGEAFF. In DNA, the CDR3 is TGTGCCAGCAGTGAAACTAACCGGGACGGGGAAGCTTTCTTT.

This chain uses TRBV4-1 with TRBJ2-5, with D unclear. This CDR3 has 13 amino acids. Germline V gene data show CDR1 as MGHRA and CDR2 as YSYEKL. With 2 bases removed from V and 5 bases from J, the gap between germline ends came to 9 bases. As DNA, the CDR3 is TGCGCCAGCAGCCAATGGAATGGGGAGACCCAGTACTTC. Its protein is CASSQWNGETQYF.

The genes are TRBV6-5 and TRBJ2-2; D is possibly TRBD2 (5 bases). CDR1 and CDR2 (germline): MNHEY, SVGAGI. The CDR3 loop spans 14 amino acids. V lost 5 bases, J lost 0 bases, and 7 bases lay in between. CDR3 protein: CASSLGTNTGELFF. In DNA, the CDR3 is TGTGCCAGCAGTCTCGGGACGAACACCGGGGAGCTGTTTTTT.

This chain joins TRBV7-8 and TRBJ2-1; tentative D call: TRBD2 (6 bases). Germline V gene data show CDR1 as SGHVS and CDR2 as FQNEAQ. V was trimmed by 5 bases and J by 1 base, leaving 12 bases between them. The CDR3 length is 15 residues. The CDR3 nucleotides are TGTGCCAGCAGCCCGGAGGGCCTGTCCTACAATGAGCAGTTCTTC. Its translation is CASSPEGLSYNEQFF. Filled out from reference TRBV7-8 and TRBJ2-1, the complete variable domain reads GAGVSQSPRYKVAKRGQDVALRCDPISGHVSLFWYQQALGQGPEFLTYFQNEAQLDKSGLPSDRFFAERPEGSVSTLKIQRTQQEDSAVYLCASSPEGLSYNEQFFGPGTRLTVL.

This chain links TRBV5-1 with TRBJ2-1, with D uncertain. Trimming removed 6 bases at V and 3 bases at J, with 10 bases between. The CDR3 runs to 13 residues. The germline V gene encodes CDR1 SGHRS and CDR2 YFSETQ. Here the CDR3 reads CASMGSGYNEQFF. The CDR3 DNA follows: TGCGCCAGCATGGGGTCGGGCTACAATGAGCAGTTCTTC. Together with reference TRBV5-1 and TRBJ2-1, the CDR3 gives the full variable domain: KAGVTQTPRYLIKTRGQQVTLSCSPISGHRSVSWYQQTPGQGLQFLFEYFSETQRNKGNFPGRFSGRQFSNSRSEMNVSTLELGDSALYLCASMGSGYNEQFFGPGTRLTVL.

The chain joins TRBV27 to TRBJ2-7, with D possibly called TRBD1 or TRBD2 (5 bases each). CDR3 length: 15 amino acids. CDR1 and CDR2 (germline): MNHEY, SMNVEV (reference sequence). Trimming removed 2 bases from V and 2 bases from J, with 13 bases in between. CDR3 residues: CASSLDGTLAYEQYF. CDR3 bases: TGTGCCAGCAGTTTAGACGGGACCCTCGCCTACGAGCAGTACTTC.

This chain links TRBV4-1 with TRBJ2-2; 15 nucleotides line up with TRBD2. In germline, CDR1 is MGHRA, CDR2 YSYEKL. This CDR3 contains 19 residues. J was trimmed by 4 bases and V by 2 bases; bases with no gene match: 8. The CDR3 DNA reads as TGCGCCAGCAGCCAAATCCGGGGACTAGCGGGGGGAATCACCGGGGAGCTGTTTTTT. Protein: CASSQIRGLAGGITGELFF.

CDR3 nucleotides: TGTGCCAGCAGCTTTGGGACAGGCTACGAGCAGTACGTC. The encoded protein is CASSFGTGYEQYV. The J gene is TRBJ2-7, the V gene TRBV11-2, with TRBD1 matching 8 bases. CDR3 length equals 13 residues. Germline V gene lookup returns CDR1 SGHAT and CDR2 FQNNGV. With 3 bases clipped from V and 3 bases from J, the junction kept 1 base outside the gene matches.

The genes are TRBV6-1 and TRBJ1-1; maybe TRBD1 (5 bases). Germline V gene lookup returns CDR1 MNHNS and CDR2 SASEGT. V lost 2 bases and J lost 6, with 10 bases in between. CDR3 length: 13 residues. DNA of the CDR3: TGTGCCAGCAGTGAATTCGGGGGAGCTGAAGCTTTCTTT. Protein: CASSEFGGAEAFF.

The CDR3 coding sequence is TGTGCCAGCAGTTTTGGCGGAGAGACCCAGTACTTC. Protein sequence: CASSFGGETQYF. The gene calls are TRBV27 and TRBJ2-5, with D unclear. The ends were cut back, 3 bases at V and 4 bases at J, with 6 bases in the middle. The CDR3 has 12 residues. Germline-derived CDR1 and CDR2 are MNHEY and SMNVEV (reference sequence).

This chain uses TRBV29-1 with TRBJ1-1; 10 bases are shared with TRBD1. This CDR3 contains 13 residues. Germline V lookup: CDR1 SQVTM, CDR2 ANQGSEA. The junction had 4 bases not matched to a gene; V was cut back by 4 bases and J by 5 bases. The chain's CDR3 is CSVARQGATEAFF. CDR3 bases: TGCAGCGTTGCCAGACAGGGGGCAACTGAAGCTTTCTTT.

This chain links TRBV19 with TRBJ1-5; tentative D call: TRBD1 (6 bases). V lost 2 bases to trimming and J lost 4 bases, with 9 bases between them. Germline lookup yields CDR1 LNHDA and CDR2 SQIVND (reference sequence). The CDR3 has 14 amino acids. The CDR3 sequence is CASSIRTANQPQHF. CDR3 nucleotides: TGTGCCAGTAGTATACGGACAGCGAATCAGCCCCAGCATTTT.

The J gene is TRBJ1-3, the V gene TRBV18; a weak D match, TRBD1 (6 bases). Trimming took 1 base from V and 4 from J, leaving 11 bases between them. The CDR3 runs to 15 residues. Per the germline V gene, CDR1 is KGHSH and CDR2 is LQKENI. CDR3 region: CASSPQGDVGNTIYF. DNA of the CDR3: TGTGCCAGCTCACCACAGGGGGACGTCGGAAACACCATATATTTT. The whole variable domain, remainder taken from reference TRBV18 and TRBJ1-3, is NAGVMQNPRHLVRRRGQEARLRCSPMKGHSHVYWYRQLPEEGLKFMVYLQKENIIDESGMPKERFSAEFPKEGPSILRIQQVVRGDSAAYFCASSPQGDVGNTIYFGEGSWLTVV.